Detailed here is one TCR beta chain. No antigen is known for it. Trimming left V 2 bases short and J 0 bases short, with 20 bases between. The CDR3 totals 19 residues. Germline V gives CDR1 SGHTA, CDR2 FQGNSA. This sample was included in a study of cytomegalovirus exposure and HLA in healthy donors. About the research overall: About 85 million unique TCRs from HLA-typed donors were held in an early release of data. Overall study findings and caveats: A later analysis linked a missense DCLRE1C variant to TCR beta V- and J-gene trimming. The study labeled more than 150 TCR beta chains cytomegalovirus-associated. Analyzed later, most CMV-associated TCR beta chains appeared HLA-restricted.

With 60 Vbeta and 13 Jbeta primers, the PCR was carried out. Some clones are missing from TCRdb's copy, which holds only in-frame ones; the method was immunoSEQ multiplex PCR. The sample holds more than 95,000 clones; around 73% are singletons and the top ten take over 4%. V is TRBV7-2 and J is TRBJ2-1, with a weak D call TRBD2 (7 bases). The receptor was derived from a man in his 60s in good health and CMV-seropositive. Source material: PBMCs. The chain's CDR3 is CASSLTGPRGGGSYNEQFF. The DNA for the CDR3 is TGTGCCAGCAGCTTAACGGGCCCCCGCGGGGGCGGCTCCTACAATGAGCAGTTCTTC.